This T cell receptor (beta chain) was observed in a study of blood T cell repertoires in COVID-19. Study details: PBMCs, B-cell-depleted T cells, or T cells were the source of the cDNA or gDNA that made up the material.

Using immunoSEQ multiplex PCR, the repertoire was profiled, and TCRdb retains in-frame clones only, with some absent. The sample contains about 42,000 clones, almost 90% of which appear only once. The CDR3 runs to 11 residues. Germline loops: CDR1 GTSNPN, CDR2 SVGIG (reference sequence). V was trimmed by 4 bases and J by 8 bases, leaving 11 bases between them. The chain is built from TRBV30 and TRBJ1-1, with D hard to call. The origin of this receptor is a man aged 50 to 59 with active COVID-19. Sequenced input: peripheral blood. CDR3 nucleotide sequence: TGTGCCTGGAAGGCACCACTAGAAGCTTTCTTT. Its protein product is CAWKAPLEAFF.